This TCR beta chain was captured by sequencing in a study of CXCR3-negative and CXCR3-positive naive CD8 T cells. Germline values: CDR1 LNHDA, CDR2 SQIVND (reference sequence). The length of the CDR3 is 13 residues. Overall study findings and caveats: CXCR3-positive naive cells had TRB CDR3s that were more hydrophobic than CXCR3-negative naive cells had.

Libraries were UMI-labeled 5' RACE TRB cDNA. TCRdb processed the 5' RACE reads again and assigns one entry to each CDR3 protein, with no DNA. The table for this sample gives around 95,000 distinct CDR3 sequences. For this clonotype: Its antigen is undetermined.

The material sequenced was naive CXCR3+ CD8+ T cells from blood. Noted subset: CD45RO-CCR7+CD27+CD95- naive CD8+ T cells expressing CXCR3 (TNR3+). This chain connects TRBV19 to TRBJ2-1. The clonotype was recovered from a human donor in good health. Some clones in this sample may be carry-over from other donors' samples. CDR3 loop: CASSIMAYNEQFF.